This T cell receptor (beta chain) was captured by sequencing in a study of blood T cell repertoires in COVID-19. Overall study context: Acute and convalescent COVID-19 samples came from the United States, Italy and Spain. Sample material is recorded as cDNA or gDNA derived from T cells, B-cell-depleted T cells, or PBMCs.

Between the trimmed V and J ends, which lost 3 bases and 2 bases, there was a span of 11 bases. The CDR3 is made up of 15 amino acids. CDR1 is MDHEN and CDR2 is SYDVKM in the germline V gene. As originally analysed: How many nucleated cells were present was estimated from reference gene primer amplification. The data were produced by immunoSEQ multiplex PCR, yet TCRdb's version contains in-frame clones alone and is incomplete. V, J and clone size are taken as reported in that table, and D and trimming were inferred from the DNA itself. The repertoire has 140,000 or so clones, 85% to 90% of them found once; the top ten carry 2.5% to 3.5%.

The sequenced sample was peripheral blood. This chain uses TRBV28 with TRBJ2-1; D unresolved. This TCR came from a woman between 55 and 75 years old with active COVID-19. In DNA form, the CDR3 reads TGTGCCAGCAGTTTTTGGCAGGCAACCTACAATGAGCAGTTCTTC. Its protein is CASSFWQATYNEQFF.